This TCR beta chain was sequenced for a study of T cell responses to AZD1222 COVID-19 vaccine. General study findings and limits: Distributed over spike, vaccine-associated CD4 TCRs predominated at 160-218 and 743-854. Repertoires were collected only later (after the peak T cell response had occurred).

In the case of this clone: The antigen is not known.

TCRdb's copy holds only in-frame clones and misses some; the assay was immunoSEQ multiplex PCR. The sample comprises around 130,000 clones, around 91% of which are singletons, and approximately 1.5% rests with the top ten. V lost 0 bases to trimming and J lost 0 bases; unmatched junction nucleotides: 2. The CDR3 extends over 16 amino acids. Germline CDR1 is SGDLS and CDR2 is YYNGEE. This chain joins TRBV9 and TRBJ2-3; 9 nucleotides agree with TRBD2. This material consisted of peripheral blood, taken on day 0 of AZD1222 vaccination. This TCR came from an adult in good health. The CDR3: CASSVGTSVSTDTQYF. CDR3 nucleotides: TGTGCCAGCAGCGTAGGGACTAGCGTAAGCACAGATACGCAGTATTTT.